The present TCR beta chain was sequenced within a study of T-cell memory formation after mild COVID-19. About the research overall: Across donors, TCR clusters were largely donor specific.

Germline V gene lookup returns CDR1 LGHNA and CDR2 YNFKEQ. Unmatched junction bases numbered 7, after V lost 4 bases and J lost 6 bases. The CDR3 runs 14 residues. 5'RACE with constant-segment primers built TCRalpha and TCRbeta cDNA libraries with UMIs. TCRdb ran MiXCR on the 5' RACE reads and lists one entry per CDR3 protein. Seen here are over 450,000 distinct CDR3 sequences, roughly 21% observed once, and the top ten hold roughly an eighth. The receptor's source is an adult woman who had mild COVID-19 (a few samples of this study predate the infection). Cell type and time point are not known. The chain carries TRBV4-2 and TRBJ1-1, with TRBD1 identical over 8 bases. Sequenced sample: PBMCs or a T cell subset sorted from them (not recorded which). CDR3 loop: CASSLLEQGAEAFF. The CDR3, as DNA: TGTGCCAGCAGCCTATTAGAACAGGGGGCTGAAGCTTTCTTT.